This record concerns one T cell receptor (beta chain) sequence. Its antigen is undetermined. The authors made TCR beta libraries by quantitative 5'-RACE with molecular barcodes. TCRdb used MiXCR to reprocess the 5' RACE reads, holding one entry per CDR3 protein. Of about 800,000 distinct CDR3 sequences listed, around 11% are singletons. The V end was cut by 9 bases, the J end by 5 bases, with 15 bases between. CDR1 WNHNN and CDR2 SYGVQD come from the germline V gene (reference sequence). The CDR3 spans 13 residues. The data belong to a study of CD8 T cells in ankylosing spondylitis. The study, taken as a whole, reports: Both synovial fluid and blood in reactive arthritis had previously been reported to carry some motif variants. Apparently characteristic of ankylosing spondylitis blood was a TCR beta motif (eight highly homologous variants). There was reportedly significant enrichment of clones that were disease-linked in matched ankylosing spondylitis synovial fluid.

The sequencing input was blood, either unsorted or a sorted T cell fraction (not recorded which). The TCR sequence derives from a male donor with ankylosing spondylitis. The rearrangement links TRBV10-1 to TRBJ2-3; no clear D gene. DNA of the CDR3: TGCGCCAGAGATGCATTGGGCATAGATACGCAGTATTTT. This codes for CARDALGIDTQYF.